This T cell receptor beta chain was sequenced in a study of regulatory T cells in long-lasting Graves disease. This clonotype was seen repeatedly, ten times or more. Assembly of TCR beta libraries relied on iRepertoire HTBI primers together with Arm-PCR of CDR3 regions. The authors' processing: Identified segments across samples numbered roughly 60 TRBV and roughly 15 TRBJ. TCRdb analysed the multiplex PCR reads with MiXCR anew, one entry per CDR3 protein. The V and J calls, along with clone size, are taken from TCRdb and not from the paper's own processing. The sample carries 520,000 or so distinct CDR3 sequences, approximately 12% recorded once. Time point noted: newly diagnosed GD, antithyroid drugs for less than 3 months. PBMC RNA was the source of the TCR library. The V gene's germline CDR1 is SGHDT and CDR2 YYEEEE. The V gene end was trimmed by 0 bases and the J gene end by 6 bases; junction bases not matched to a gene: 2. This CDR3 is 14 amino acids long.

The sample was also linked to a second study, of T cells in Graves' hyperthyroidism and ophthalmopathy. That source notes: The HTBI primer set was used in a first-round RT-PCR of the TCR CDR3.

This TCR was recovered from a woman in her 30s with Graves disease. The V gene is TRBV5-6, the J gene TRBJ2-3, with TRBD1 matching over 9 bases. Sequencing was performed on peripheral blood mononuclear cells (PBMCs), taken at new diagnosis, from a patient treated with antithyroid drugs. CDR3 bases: TGTGCCAGCAGCTTGGGTGGACAGGGGGATACGCAGTATTTT. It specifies CASSLGGQGDTQYF. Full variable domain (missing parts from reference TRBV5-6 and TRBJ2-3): DAGVTQSPTHLIKTRGQQVTLRCSPKSGHDTVSWYQQALGQGPQFIFQYYEEEERQRGNFPDRFSGHQFPNYSSELNVNALLLGDSALYLCASSLGGQGDTQYFGPGTRLTVL.